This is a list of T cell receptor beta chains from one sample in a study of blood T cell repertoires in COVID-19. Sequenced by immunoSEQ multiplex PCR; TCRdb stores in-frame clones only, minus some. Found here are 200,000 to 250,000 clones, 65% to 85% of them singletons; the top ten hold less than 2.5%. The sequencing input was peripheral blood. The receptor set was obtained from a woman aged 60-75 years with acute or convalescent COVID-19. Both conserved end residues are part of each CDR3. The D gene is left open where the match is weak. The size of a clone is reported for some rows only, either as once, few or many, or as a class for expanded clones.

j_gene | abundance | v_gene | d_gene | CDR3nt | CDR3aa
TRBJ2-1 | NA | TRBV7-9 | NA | TGTGCCAGCAGCTCACAGGACAATGAGCAGTTCTTC | CASSSQDNEQFF
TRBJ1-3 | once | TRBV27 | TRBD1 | TGTGCCAGCAGACCGGGACAGGGAAGGTCTTCTGGAAACACCATATATTTT | CASRPGQGRSSGNTIYF
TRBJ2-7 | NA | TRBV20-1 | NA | TGCAGTGCTAGTGGTGGGGGCCGGGCCTACGAGCAGTACTTC | CSASGGGRAYEQYF
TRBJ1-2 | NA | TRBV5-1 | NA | TGCGCCAGCAGCTTGGCAGGGGTTATTGGCTACACCTTC | CASSLAGVIGYTF
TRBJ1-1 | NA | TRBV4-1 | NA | TGCGCCAGCAGCCACCCGGGGGGAAACACTGAAGCTTTCTTT | CASSHPGGNTEAFF
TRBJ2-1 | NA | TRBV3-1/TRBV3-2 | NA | TGTGCCAGCAGCCGCTATTTCTCCTACAATGAGCAGTTCTTC | CASSRYFSYNEQFF
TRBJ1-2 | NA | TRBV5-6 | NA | TGTGCCAGCAGCTTGGCCAATGGAGGAGTTGGCTACACCTTC | CASSLANGGVGYTF
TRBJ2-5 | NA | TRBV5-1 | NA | TGCGCCAGCAGGCCGTCGGGCGGGGGCCTAAGGGAGACCCAGTACTTC | CASRPSGGGLRETQYF
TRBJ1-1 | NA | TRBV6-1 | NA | TGTGCCAGCAGTGAAGAGGGAGGTATGAACACTGAAGCTTTCTTT | CASSEEGGMNTEAFF
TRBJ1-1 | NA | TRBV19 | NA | TGTGCCAGCGGTACAGGGAACACTGAAGCTTTCTTT | CASGTGNTEAFF
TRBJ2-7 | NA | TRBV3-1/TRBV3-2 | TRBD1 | TGTGCCAGCAGTCGGACAGGGTCAAGGGTCTACGAGCAGTACTTC | CASSRTGSRVYEQYF
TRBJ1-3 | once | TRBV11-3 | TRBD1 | TGTGCCAGCAGCTTAGTGACCGGGACAGGGATTGGAAACACCATATATTTT | CASSLVTGTGIGNTIYF
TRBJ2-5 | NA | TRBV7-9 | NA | TGTGCCAGCAGCTTAGGTTCCGGGGAGACCCAGTACTTC | CASSLGSGETQYF
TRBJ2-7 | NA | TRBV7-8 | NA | TGTGCCAGCAGCCATCCTAGTCGCGAGCAGTACTTC | CASSHPSREQYF
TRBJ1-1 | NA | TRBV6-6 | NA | TGTGCCAGCAGTTACAATCGGTTCGTCACTGAAGCTTTCTTT | CASSYNRFVTEAFF
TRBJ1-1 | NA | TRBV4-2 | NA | TGTGCCAGCAGCGCACGGGTGGGCACTGAAGCTTTCTTT | CASSARVGTEAFF
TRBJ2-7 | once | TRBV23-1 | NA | TGCGCCAGCAGTCCCGGACTTGCAGCATACGAGCAGTACTTC | CASSPGLAAYEQYF
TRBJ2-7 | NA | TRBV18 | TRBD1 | TGTGCCAGCTCACCTCGACAGGGGACCTACGAGCAGTACTTC | CASSPRQGTYEQYF
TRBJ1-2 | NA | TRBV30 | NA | TGTGCCTGGAGTTATTCCAGGGCGGGGGGCTACACCTTC | CAWSYSRAGGYTF
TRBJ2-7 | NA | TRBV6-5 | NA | TGTGCCAGCAGTCCAAGCGAGGCCGTGAGCTACGAGCAGTACTTC | CASSPSEAVSYEQYF
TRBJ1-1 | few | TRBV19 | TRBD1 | TGTGCCAGTAGTGTAGGATTGGAGGGGGCCCGAGCTTTCTTT | CASSVGLEGARAFF
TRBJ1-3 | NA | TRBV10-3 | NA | TGTGCCATCAGTGGCGGTAAAGACACCATATATTTT | CAISGGKDTIYF
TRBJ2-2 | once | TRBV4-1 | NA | TGCGCCAGCAGCCAAATCTACGGGGAGCTGTTTTTT | CASSQIYGELFF
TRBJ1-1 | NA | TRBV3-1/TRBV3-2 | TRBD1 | TGTGCCAGCAGCCCGGGACAGGTGAACACTGAAGCTTTCTTT | CASSPGQVNTEAFF
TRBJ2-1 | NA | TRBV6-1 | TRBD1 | TGTGCCAGCAGTGAAGGACAGGGTAACTCCTACAATGAGCAGTTCTTC | CASSEGQGNSYNEQFF
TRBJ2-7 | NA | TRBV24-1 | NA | TGTGCCACCAGTGATTTCCGGTGGTACGAGCAGTACTTC | CATSDFRWYEQYF
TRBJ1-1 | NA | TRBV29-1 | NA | TGCAGCGTTGCTTTCGGGTCGGGGAACACTGAAGCTTTCTTT | CSVAFGSGNTEAFF
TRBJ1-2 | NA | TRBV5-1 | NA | TGCGCCAGCAGCTACTCGGGGGGAGACTATGGCTACACCTTC | CASSYSGGDYGYTF
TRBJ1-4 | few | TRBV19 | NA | TGTGCCAGTAGGTACATAACTAATGAAAAACTGTTTTTT | CASRYITNEKLFF
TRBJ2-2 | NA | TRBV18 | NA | TGTGCCAGCTCAGCTACTAGCACCGGGGAGCTGTTTTTT | CASSATSTGELFF
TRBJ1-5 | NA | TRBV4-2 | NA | TGTGCCAGCAGCCAAGATCTAGGTGGCAATCAGCCCCAGCATTTT | CASSQDLGGNQPQHF
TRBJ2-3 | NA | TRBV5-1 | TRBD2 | TGCGCCAGCAGCCCCCTAGCGGGGGACTTGGCAGATACGCAGTATTTT | CASSPLAGDLADTQYF
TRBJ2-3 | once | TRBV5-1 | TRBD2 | TGCGCCAGCAGCTTAAGGACTAGCGGGGCGACTAGCACAGATACGCAGTATTTT | CASSLRTSGATSTDTQYF
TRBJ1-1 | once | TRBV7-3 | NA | TGTGCCAGCAGCCCAGGGCAGGGCCGGAACACTGAAGCTTTCTTT | CASSPGQGRNTEAFF
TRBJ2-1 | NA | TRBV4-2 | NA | TGTGCCAGCAGCCGAGACATAGACAATGAGCAGTTCTTC | CASSRDIDNEQFF
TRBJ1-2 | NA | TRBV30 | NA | TGTGCCTGGAGCCAGACAGTTAGCTATGGCTACACCTTC | CAWSQTVSYGYTF
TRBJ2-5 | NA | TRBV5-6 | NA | TGTGCCAGCAGCTCGTGGGGTGGGGCCCAAGAGACCCAGTACTTC | CASSSWGGAQETQYF
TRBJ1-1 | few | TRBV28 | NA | TGTGCCAGCAGTTTGCCCTCGGACAGTTACACTGAAGCTTTCTTT | CASSLPSDSYTEAFF
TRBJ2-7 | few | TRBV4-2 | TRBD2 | TGTGCCAGCAGCCAAATAGCGGGGGGAAGATACGAGCAGTACTTC | CASSQIAGGRYEQYF
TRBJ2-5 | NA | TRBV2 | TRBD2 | TGTGCCAGCAGTGATATGCGACTAGCGGGGAACCAAGAGACCCAGTACTTC | CASSDMRLAGNQETQYF